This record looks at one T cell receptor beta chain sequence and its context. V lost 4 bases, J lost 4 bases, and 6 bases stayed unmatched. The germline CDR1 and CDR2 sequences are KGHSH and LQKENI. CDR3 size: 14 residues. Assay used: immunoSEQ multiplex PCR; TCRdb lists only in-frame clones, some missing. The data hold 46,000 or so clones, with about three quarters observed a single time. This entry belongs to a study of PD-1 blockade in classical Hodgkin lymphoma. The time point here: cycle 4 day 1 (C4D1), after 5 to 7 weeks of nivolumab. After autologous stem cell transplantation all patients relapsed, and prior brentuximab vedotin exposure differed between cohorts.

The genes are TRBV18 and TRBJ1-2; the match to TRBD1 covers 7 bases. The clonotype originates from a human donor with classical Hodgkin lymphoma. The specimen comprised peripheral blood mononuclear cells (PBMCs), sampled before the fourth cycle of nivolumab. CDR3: CASSLRRDSYGYTF. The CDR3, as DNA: TGTGCCAGCTCACTCCGCCGGGACAGCTATGGCTACACCTTC.